These 25 T cell receptor beta chains originate from one sample sequenced in a study of blood T cell repertoires in COVID-19. The repertoire was sequenced with immunoSEQ multiplex PCR; TCRdb's copy has only in-frame clones and lacks some. The repertoire holds roughly 190,000 clones, with about 81% as singletons. Source material: peripheral blood. Receptors originate from a woman aged 55 to 70 with COVID-19, enrolled during active disease.

The J gene is TRBJ1-2, the V gene TRBV4-2; TRBD1 matches at 7 bases. The CDR3 sequence is 13 residues long. Germline values: CDR1 LGHNA, CDR2 YNFKEQ. V was clipped by 4 bases and J by 2 bases; unmatched bases: 1. In DNA, the CDR3 is TGTGCCAGCAGCCCGACAGGGAACTATGGCTACACCTTC. Its translation is CASSPTGNYGYTF.

The CDR3: CASSLQGGEQFF. CDR3 DNA: TGTGCCAGCAGCCTACAGGGTGGTGAGCAGTTCTTC. The chain employs TRBV7-9 and TRBJ2-1, with D maybe TRBD1 (6 bases). V was clipped by 5 bases and J by 9 bases, with 11 bases between them. Germline V gene lookup returns CDR1 SEHNR and CDR2 FQNEAQ (reference sequence). The CDR3 runs to 12 residues.

This clone has more than one count but fewer than ten. This chain joins TRBV29-1 and TRBJ2-7; 8 bases line up with TRBD1. Trimming cost V 4 bases and J 6 bases; bases outside gene matches: 8. There are 13 residues in the CDR3. CDR1 and CDR2 (germline): SQVTM, ANQGSEA. This CDR3 reads CSVGSVGQVEQYF. The CDR3, as DNA: TGCAGCGTTGGCTCTGTGGGACAGGTCGAGCAGTACTTC.

V and J are TRBV6-1 and TRBJ1-2; D is unclear. CDR1 MNHNS and CDR2 SASEGT come from the germline V gene. V shed 1 base and J shed 8 bases, with 14 bases lying between them. The CDR3 is 14 amino acids. The chain's CDR3 is CASSEVRESGGYTF. CDR3 coding DNA: TGTGCCAGCAGTGAAGTGAGGGAGTCTGGGGGCTACACCTTC.

The rearrangement links TRBV5-3 to TRBJ2-7; the match to TRBD1 covers 9 bases. TRBV5-3 is an ORF; its function is uncertain. V trimming: 4 bases; J trimming: 7 bases; junction bases outside the gene matches: 12. The CDR3 has 15 amino acids. Here the CDR3 reads CARSGQGPSGREQYV. CDR3 DNA sequence: TGTGCCAGAAGCGGACAGGGGCCCTCAGGTAGAGAGCAGTACGTC.

The chain links TRBV6-6 to TRBJ2-2; 7 positions agree with TRBD1. V was pared by 5 bases and J by 11 bases, with 8 bases of the junction left unmatched. This CDR3 has 13 residues. Germline loops: CDR1 MNHNY, CDR2 SVGAGI (reference sequence). The CDR3 DNA follows: TGTGCCAGCAGTCCAAGTTACAGGGGAGAGCTGTTTTTT. Translated: CASSPSYRGELFF.

In this sample, this clone turned up once. This chain joins TRBV28 and TRBJ2-7, with D uncertain. Germline V lookup: CDR1 MDHEN, CDR2 SYDVKM. Trimming stripped 1 base from V and 2 bases from J, with 9 bases between. CDR3 length: 14 amino acids. CDR3 loop: CASSLSRQAYEQYF. CDR3 sequence (DNA): TGTGCCAGCAGTTTATCTCGACAAGCCTACGAGCAGTACTTC.

This chain links TRBV7-9 with TRBJ1-3; TRBD1 aligns across 7 bases. The germline V gene encodes CDR1 SEHNR and CDR2 FQNEAQ (reference sequence). This CDR3 has 13 residues. Unmatched junction bases numbered 4, after V lost 3 bases and J lost 8 bases. The DNA of the CDR3 is TGTGCCAGCAGCTTCAACAGGGGAGACACCATATATTTT. It encodes CASSFNRGDTIYF.

This sequence joins TRBV5-4 and TRBJ2-7; possibly TRBD2 for D (6 bases). CDR1 SGHNT and CDR2 YYREEE come from the germline V gene (reference sequence). The CDR3 loop spans 13 amino acids. V gave up 0 bases and J gave up 6 bases, with 10 bases separating them. The CDR3 DNA reads as TGTGCCAGCAGCTTGGAACTAGCTGGCGAGCAGTACGTC. Translated: CASSLELAGEQYV.

The chain has TRBV6-2 or TRBV6-3 and TRBJ2-5; D is uncertain. Between the trimmed V and J ends, which lost 2 bases and 4 bases, there was a span of 20 bases. The germline gives CDR1 MNHEY, CDR2 SVGEGT. The CDR3 is 17 residues long. CDR3 residues: CASSYGKHQVPLETQYF. The CDR3 DNA is TGTGCCAGCAGTTACGGCAAACACCAGGTACCCTTAGAGACCCAGTACTTC.

The chain uses TRBV10-3 and TRBJ2-1; 13 bases are a match to TRBD2. This CDR3 contains 15 residues. Germline V lookup: CDR1 ENHRY, CDR2 SYGVKD. Trimming took 4 bases from V and 9 from J; bases not matched to a gene: 6. For the CDR3, the DNA is TGTGCCATCAGTGGCGGGACTAGCGGGACGTCTGAGCAGTTCTTC. Amino acid sequence: CAISGGTSGTSEQFF.

The genes are TRBV6-1 and TRBJ2-1; D perhaps matches TRBD2 (6 bases). The CDR3 runs 16 residues. In germline, CDR1 is MNHNS, CDR2 SASEGT. V gave up 3 bases and J gave up 3 bases, with 15 bases separating them. The CDR3 is CASSEVGLSYYNEQFF. As DNA, the CDR3 is TGTGCCAGCAGTGAGGTGGGACTCTCTTACTACAATGAGCAGTTCTTC.

A note on this clone: Other DNA sequences in the same sample also yield this CDR3. This sequence joins TRBV6-5 and TRBJ1-6, with a tentative D call TRBD1 (5 bases). CDR3 length: 15 residues. Germline CDR1 MNHEY, CDR2 SVGAGI. V was shortened by 2 bases and J by 5 bases, with 10 bases between the two germline ends. The CDR3 nucleotides read TGTGCCAGCAGTTACGGGCGGGGGAATAATTCACCCCTCCACTTT. It encodes CASSYGRGNNSPLHF.

This clone was found once. The genes are TRBV10-2 and TRBJ1-2; 7 bases line up with TRBD1. Germline assignment: CDR1 WSHSY and CDR2 SAAADI. The CDR3 spans 14 residues. After removal of 0 bases from V and 5 bases from J, the junction contained 3 bases not matched to a gene. The CDR3 sequence: CASSESGQAYGYTF. CDR3 nucleotides: TGCGCCAGCAGTGAGTCAGGACAGGCATATGGCTACACCTTC.

The chain links TRBV21-1 to TRBJ1-1; the D call of TRBD1 is as the table states it, not checked on the DNA. TRBV21-1 is designated a pseudogene. The CDR3 extends over 12 amino acids. CDR3: CASSQGGRGAFF. The CDR3 DNA sequence: TGTGCCAGCAGTCAAGGGGGACGCGGAGCTTTCTTT.

The rearrangement links TRBV5-4 to TRBJ2-1; D call uncertain. There are 15 residues in the CDR3. Deletions cut 0 bases from V and 7 bases from J, with 14 bases between. CDR1 is SGHNT, CDR2 YYREEE, per germline (reference sequence). CDR3 sequence reads: CASSLDGSGRNEQFF. The CDR3 DNA reads TGTGCCAGCAGCTTGGATGGCTCAGGTAGGAATGAGCAGTTCTTC.

The chain combines TRBV13 with TRBJ1-3; no firm D call. Germline V CDR1 and CDR2: PRHDT, FYEKMQ (reference sequence). The germline V and J ends were trimmed by 5 bases and 4 bases, with 12 bases remaining between them. The CDR3 sequence is 14 residues long. The CDR3 spells CASSPRREGNTIYF. The DNA for the CDR3 is TGTGCCAGCAGCCCCCGGAGGGAAGGAAACACCATATATTTT.

The chain joins TRBV3-1 (or the pseudogene TRBV3-2) to TRBJ1-2; tentative D call: TRBD1 (5 bases). Trimming pared 4 bases from V and 0 bases from J, leaving 12 bases between. Germline V gene data show CDR1 as LGHDT and CDR2 as YNNKEL (reference sequence). This CDR3 is 15 amino acids long. The CDR3 DNA is TGTGCCAGCAGCCCACAGGTCTTAGCTAACTATGGCTACACCTTC. Residues: CASSPQVLANYGYTF.

The rearrangement uses TRBV18 and TRBJ1-1, with D perhaps matching TRBD1 (5 bases). Trimming cost V 2 bases and J 1 base, with 8 bases left between them. Looked up from germline, CDR1 is KGHSH and CDR2 is LQKENI. The CDR3 is 14 residues long. The CDR3 nucleotides read TGTGCCAGCTCACCAACCAGGGAGAACACTGAAGCTTTCTTT. It specifies CASSPTRENTEAFF.

The chain carries TRBV14 and TRBJ2-2; D unresolved. Germline V gene lookup returns CDR1 SGHDN and CDR2 FVKESK. The CDR3 consists of 17 residues. The V gene lost 2 bases and the J gene lost 1 base, with 14 bases spanning the gap. This CDR3 reads CASSQTQRVKNTGELFF. The CDR3 DNA is TGTGCCAGCAGCCAAACACAACGGGTGAAGAACACCGGGGAGCTGTTTTTT.

This chain links TRBV7-8 with TRBJ1-2, with D possibly TRBD1 on 6 matching bases. Germline values: CDR1 SGHVS, CDR2 FQNEAQ. This CDR3 region has 13 residues. V lost 5 bases and J 8 bases, leaving 15 bases between the germline ends. The CDR3 DNA reads as TGTGCCAGCAGCCATCAGGGGTCTGGCGGCTACACCTTC. Protein product: CASSHQGSGGYTF.

This chain connects TRBV5-1 to TRBJ2-3; TRBD2 might be the D (5 bases). The germline V gene encodes CDR1 SGHRS and CDR2 YFSETQ. The V end was cut by 5 bases, the J end by 1 base, with 14 bases between. The CDR3 is made up of 15 amino acids. The CDR3 spells CASRATADGTDTQYF. As DNA, the CDR3 is TGCGCCAGCAGGGCCACAGCGGATGGCACAGATACGCAGTATTTT.

The CDR3, as DNA: TGCGCCAGCAGCCAAGGGACTAGCGGATACGAGCAGTACTTC. It specifies CASSQGTSGYEQYF. The genes are TRBV4-3 and TRBJ2-7; 10 nucleotides align to TRBD2. The V segment lost 1 base and the J segment 4 bases; nucleotides outside the gene matches: 1. CDR1 and CDR2 from the germline V gene are LGHNA and YSLEER. This CDR3 has 14 amino acids.

The chain carries TRBV18 and TRBJ1-1; TRBD1 aligns across 10 bases. Losses at the gene ends were 4 bases for V and 5 bases for J; bases not matched to a gene: 7. The CDR3 is made up of 15 amino acids. CDR1 is KGHSH and CDR2 is LQKENI in the germline V gene. The CDR3 spells CASSQIGQGGTEAFF. As DNA, the CDR3 is TGTGCCAGCTCACAGATTGGACAGGGGGGGACTGAAGCTTTCTTT.

This rearrangement joins TRBV5-1 to TRBJ1-2; no clear D. The V gene lost 4 bases and the J gene lost 4 bases, with 11 bases spanning the gap. The CDR3 has 13 residues. Germline lookup yields CDR1 SGHRS and CDR2 YFSETQ. CDR3 in DNA: TGCGCCAGCAGCCCCACAGAGAGCTATGGCTACACCTTC. Amino acid sequence: CASSPTESYGYTF.